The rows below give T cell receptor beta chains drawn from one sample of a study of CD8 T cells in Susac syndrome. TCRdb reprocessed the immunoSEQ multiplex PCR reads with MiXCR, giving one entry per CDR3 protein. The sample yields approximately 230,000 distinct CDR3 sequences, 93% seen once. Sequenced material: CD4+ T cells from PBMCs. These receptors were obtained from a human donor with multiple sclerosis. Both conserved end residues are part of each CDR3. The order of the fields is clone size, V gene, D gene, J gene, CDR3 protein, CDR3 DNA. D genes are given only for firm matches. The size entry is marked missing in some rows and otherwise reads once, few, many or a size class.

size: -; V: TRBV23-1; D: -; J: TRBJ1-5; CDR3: CASSPQVRYCQPQHF; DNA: TGCGCCAGCAGTCCCCAGGTTCGGTATTGTCAGCCCCAGCATTTT
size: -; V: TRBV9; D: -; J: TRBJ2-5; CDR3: CASSVASIPLETQYF; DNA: TGTGCCAGCAGCGTAGCTTCGATCCCTTTGGAGACCCAGTACTTC
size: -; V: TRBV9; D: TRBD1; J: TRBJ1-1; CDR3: CASSALQGYATEAFF; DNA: TGTGCCAGCAGCGCCCTACAGGGGTACGCCACTGAAGCTTTCTTT
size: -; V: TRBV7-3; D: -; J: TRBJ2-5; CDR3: CASSQTSDGTQYF; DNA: TGTGCCAGCAGCCAGACTAGTGATGGGACCCAGTACTTC
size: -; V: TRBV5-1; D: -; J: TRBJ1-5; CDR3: CASSLAWVGRRKPQHF; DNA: TGCGCCAGCAGCTTGGCCTGGGTAGGCAGGCGGAAGCCCCAGCATTTT
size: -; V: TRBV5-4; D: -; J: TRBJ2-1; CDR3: CASSLDHPGYNEQFF; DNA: TGTGCCAGCAGCTTGGACCATCCCGGGTACAATGAGCAGTTCTTC
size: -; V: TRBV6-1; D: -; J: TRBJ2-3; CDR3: CASSDISTDTQYF; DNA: TGTGCCAGCAGTGATATTAGCACAGATACGCAGTATTTT
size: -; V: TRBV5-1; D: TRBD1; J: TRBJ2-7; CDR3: CASSLGGQGRYEQYF; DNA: TGCGCCAGCAGCTTGGGAGGACAGGGGAGGTACGAGCAGTACTTC
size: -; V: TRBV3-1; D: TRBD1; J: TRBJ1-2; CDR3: CASSFWDRGYGYTF; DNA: TGTGCCAGCAGCTTTTGGGACAGGGGATATGGCTACACCTTC
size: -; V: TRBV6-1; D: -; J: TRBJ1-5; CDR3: CASSEALQGLGSNQPQHF; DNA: TGTGCCAGCAGTGAAGCGCTTCAGGGATTGGGTAGCAATCAGCCCCAGCATTTT
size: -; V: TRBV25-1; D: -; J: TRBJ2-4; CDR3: CASSGTGGFLNIQYF; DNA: TGTGCCAGCAGTGGGACTGGGGGGTTTTTAAACATTCAGTACTTC
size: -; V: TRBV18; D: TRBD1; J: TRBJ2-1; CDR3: CASSPPLDGTGQFF; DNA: TGTGCCAGCTCACCACCTCTTGACGGGACAGGACAGTTCTTC
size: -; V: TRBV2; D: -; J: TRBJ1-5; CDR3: CASSVMNNQPQHF; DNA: TGTGCCAGCAGTGTTATGAACAATCAGCCCCAGCATTTT
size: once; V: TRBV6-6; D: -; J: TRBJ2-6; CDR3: CASIPGVAAGANVLTF; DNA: TGTGCCAGCATTCCTGGGGTGGCCGCTGGGGCCAACGTCCTGACTTTC
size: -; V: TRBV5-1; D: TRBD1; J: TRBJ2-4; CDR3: CASSGQGLGNIQYF; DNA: TGCGCCAGCAGCGGACAGGGCCTCGGAAACATTCAGTACTTC
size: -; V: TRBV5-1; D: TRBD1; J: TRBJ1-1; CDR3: CASSASGQAGTEAFF; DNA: TGCGCCAGCAGCGCCTCAGGACAGGCCGGCACTGAAGCTTTCTTT
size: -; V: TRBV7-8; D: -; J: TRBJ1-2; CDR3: CASSSGPLVYGYTF; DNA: TGTGCCAGCAGCTCAGGGCCTCTGGTCTATGGCTACACCTTC
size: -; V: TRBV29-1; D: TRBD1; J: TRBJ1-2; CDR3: CSVREGASNYGYTF; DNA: TGCAGCGTTCGTGAGGGGGCATCGAACTATGGCTACACCTTC
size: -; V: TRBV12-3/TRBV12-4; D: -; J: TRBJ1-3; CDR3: CASSPSVVPGNTIYF; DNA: TGTGCCAGCAGCCCCTCCGTCGTACCTGGAAACACCATATATTTT
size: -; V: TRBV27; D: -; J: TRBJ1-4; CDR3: CASSFETGRGEKLFF; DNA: TGTGCCAGCAGTTTCGAGACAGGAAGGGGGGAAAAACTGTTTTTT
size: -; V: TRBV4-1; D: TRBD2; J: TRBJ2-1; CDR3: CASSQALAGGPPFF; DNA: TGCGCCAGCAGCCAAGCATTAGCGGGGGGGCCCCCGTTCTTC
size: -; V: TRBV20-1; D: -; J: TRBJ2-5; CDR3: CSARGFGPLEYF; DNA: TGCAGTGCTAGAGGCTTTGGGCCCCTCGAGTACTTC
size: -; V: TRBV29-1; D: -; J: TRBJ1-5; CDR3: CSPSTDRQRQPQHF; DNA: TGCAGCCCCTCCACGGACAGACAACGGCAGCCCCAGCATTTT
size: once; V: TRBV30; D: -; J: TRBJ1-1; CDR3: CAWNLLGPLEAFF; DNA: TGTGCCTGGAACCTTCTTGGGCCCCTCGAAGCTTTCTTT
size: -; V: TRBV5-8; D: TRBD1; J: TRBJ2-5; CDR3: CASSLSGQVSRVGQYF; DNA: TGTGCCAGCAGCTTGTCGGGACAGGTTTCCCGCGTGGGCCAGTACTTC
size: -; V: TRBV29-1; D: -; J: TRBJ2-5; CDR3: CSAGHPSQETQYF; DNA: TGCAGCGCTGGACACCCATCACAAGAGACCCAGTACTTC
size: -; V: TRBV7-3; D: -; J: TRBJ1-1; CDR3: CASSLGSYTEAFF; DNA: TGTGCCAGCAGCTTGGGCAGCTACACTGAAGCTTTCTTT
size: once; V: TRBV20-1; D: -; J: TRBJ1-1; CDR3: CSARRSGGKGLNTEAFF; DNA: TGCAGTGCTAGACGTTCTGGGGGGAAGGGACTGAACACTGAAGCTTTCTTT
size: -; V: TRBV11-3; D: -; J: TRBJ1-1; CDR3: CASRKDNTEAFF; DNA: TGTGCCAGCAGGAAGGACAACACTGAAGCTTTCTTT
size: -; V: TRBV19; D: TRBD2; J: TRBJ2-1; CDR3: CASSKAGGPYEQFF; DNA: TGTGCCAGTAGTAAGGCGGGGGGGCCGTATGAGCAGTTCTTC
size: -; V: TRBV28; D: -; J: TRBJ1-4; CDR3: CASSLSIQLAPEKLFF; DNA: TGTGCCAGCAGTTTATCCATACAGCTCGCTCCTGAAAAACTGTTTTTT
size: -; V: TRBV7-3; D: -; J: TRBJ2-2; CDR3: CASSQKNGELFF; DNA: TGTGCCAGCAGCCAGAAGAACGGGGAGCTGTTTTTT
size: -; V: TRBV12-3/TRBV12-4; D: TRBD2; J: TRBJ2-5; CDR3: CASIPGGLAGRETQYF; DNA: TGTGCCAGCATACCCGGGGGGCTAGCGGGAAGGGAGACCCAGTACTTC
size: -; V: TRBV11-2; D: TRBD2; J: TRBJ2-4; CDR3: CASSAYPLAGGSGLAKNIQYF; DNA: TGTGCCAGCAGCGCCTATCCCCTAGCGGGAGGGTCCGGCCTAGCCAAAAACATTCAGTACTTC
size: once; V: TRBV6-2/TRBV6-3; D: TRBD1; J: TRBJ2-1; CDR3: CASSLPGQSLNVEQFF; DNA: TGTGCCAGCAGCCTACCGGGACAGTCCTTGAATGTGGAGCAGTTCTTC
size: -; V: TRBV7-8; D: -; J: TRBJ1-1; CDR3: CASSLGEHLNTEAFF; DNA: TGTGCCAGCAGCTTAGGGGAACACCTGAACACTGAAGCTTTCTTT
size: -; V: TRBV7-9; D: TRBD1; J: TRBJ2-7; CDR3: CASSHGGTGGYEQYF; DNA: TGTGCCAGCAGCCATGGCGGGACAGGGGGTTACGAGCAGTACTTC
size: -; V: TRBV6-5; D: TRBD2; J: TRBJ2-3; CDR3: CASSRLASVQYF; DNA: TGTGCCAGCAGCCGACTAGCCTCCGTTCAGTATTTT
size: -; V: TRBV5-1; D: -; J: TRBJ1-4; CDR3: CASSLGVQNREKLFF; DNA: TGCGCCAGCAGCTTGGGGGTACAGAATCGGGAAAAACTGTTTTTT
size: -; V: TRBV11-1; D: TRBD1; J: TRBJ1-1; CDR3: CASSPSPGQGIEAFF; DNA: TGTGCCAGCAGCCCATCCCCGGGACAGGGAATTGAAGCTTTCTTT
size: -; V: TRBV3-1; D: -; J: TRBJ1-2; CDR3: CASSQGQGMNYGYTF; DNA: TGTGCCAGCAGCCAAGGGCAGGGAATGAACTATGGCTACACCTTC
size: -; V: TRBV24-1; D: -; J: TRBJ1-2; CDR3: CATSGNTRDPSTNYGYTF; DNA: TGTGCCACCAGTGGGAACACCCGGGACCCGTCTACTAACTATGGCTACACCTTC
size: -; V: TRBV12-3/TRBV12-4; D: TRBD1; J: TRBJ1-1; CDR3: CASSQGTAMNTEAFF; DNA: TGTGCCAGCAGTCAGGGGACAGCCATGAACACTGAAGCTTTCTTT